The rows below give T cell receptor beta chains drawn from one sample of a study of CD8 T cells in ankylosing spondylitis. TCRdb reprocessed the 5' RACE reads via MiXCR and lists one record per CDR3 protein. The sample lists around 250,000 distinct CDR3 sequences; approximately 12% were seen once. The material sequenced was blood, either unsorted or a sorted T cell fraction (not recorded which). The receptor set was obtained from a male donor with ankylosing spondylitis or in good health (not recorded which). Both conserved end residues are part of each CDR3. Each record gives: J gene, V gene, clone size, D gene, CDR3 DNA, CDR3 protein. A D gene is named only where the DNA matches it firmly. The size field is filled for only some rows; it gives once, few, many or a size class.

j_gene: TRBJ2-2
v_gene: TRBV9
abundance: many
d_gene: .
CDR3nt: TGTGCCAGCAGCGTAGATGGGACCTTACCCGGGGAGCTGTTTTTT
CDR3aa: CASSVDGTLPGELFF

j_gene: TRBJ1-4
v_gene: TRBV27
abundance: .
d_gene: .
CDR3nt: TGTGCCAGTCGGGGGGGCGAAAAACTGTTTTTT
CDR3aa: CASRGGEKLFF

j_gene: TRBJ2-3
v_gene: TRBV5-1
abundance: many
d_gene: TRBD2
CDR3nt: TGCGCCAGCAGCTTGGCCCCCCTGCTCTATAGCGGGATGGCGTCAGATACGCAGTATTTT
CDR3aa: CASSLAPLLYSGMASDTQYF

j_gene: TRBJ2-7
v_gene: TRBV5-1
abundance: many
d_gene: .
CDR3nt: TGCGCCAGCAGCTTGGTTGAGCGAAGCTACGAGCAGTACTTC
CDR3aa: CASSLVERSYEQYF

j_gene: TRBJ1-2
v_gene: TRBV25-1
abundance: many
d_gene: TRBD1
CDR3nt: TGTGCCAGCAGTGCCTCCATGACAGGGTGGGATGGCTACACCTTC
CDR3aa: CASSASMTGWDGYTF

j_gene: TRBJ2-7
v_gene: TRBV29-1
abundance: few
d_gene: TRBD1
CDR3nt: TGCAGCGTGAGCACAGGGGGTTTCAACGAGCAGTACTTC
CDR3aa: CSVSTGGFNEQYF

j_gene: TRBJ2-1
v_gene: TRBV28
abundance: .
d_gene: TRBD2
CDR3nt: TGTGCCAGCAGTTTTTTAGGGCCCGGGGGGGCGAATGAGCAGTTCTTC
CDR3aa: CASSFLGPGGANEQFF

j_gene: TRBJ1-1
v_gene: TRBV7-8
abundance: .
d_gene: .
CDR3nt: TGTGCCAGCAGCTCCACGGAGAACACTGAAGCTTTCTTT
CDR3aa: CASSSTENTEAFF

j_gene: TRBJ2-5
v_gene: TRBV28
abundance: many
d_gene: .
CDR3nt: TGTGCCAGCAGCTTGTTGTCCCAAGAGACCCAGTACTTC
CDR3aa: CASSLLSQETQYF

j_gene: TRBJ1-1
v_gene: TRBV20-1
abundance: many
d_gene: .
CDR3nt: TGCAGTGCCCCTTCCCCTTTCTGGGGGGCAGAGAACACTGAAGCTTTCTTT
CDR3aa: CSAPSPFWGAENTEAFF

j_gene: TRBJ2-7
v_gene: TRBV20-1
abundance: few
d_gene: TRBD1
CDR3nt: TGCAGTGCTAGATCGGGACAGGAGGTCTACGAGCAGTACTTC
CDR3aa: CSARSGQEVYEQYF

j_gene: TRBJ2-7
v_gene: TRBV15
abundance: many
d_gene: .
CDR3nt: TGTGCCACCAGCAGTTACTCCGGGCCCCTAGACGAGCAGTACTTC
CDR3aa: CATSSYSGPLDEQYF

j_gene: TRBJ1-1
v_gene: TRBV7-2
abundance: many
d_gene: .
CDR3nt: TGTGCCAGCAGCTTGCGAGTCCCGAACACTGAAGCTTTCTTT
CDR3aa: CASSLRVPNTEAFF

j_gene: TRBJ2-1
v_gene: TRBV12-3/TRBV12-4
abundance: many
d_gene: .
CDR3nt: TGTGCCAGCAGTAAGCTACCTAGGGGTGAGCAGTTCTTC
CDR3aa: CASSKLPRGEQFF

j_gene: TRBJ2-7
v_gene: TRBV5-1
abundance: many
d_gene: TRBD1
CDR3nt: TGCGCCAGCAGCTCCCGGACAGGCTCCTACGAGCAGTACTTC
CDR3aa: CASSSRTGSYEQYF

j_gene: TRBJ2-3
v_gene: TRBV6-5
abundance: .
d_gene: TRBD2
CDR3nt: TGTGCCAGCATTAGCGGGGGAAGTAATACGCAGTATTTT
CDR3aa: CASISGGSNTQYF

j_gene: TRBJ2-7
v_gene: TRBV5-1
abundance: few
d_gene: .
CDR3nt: TGCGCCAGCAGCTTGGCCCGGAGTTCTTTCTACGAGCAGTACTTC
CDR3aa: CASSLARSSFYEQYF

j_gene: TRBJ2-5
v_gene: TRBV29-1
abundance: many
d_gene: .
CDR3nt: TGCAGCACTCGGACATCGTCAGAGACCCAGTACTTC
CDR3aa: CSTRTSSETQYF

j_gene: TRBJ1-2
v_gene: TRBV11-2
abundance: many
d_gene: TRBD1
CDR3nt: TGTGCCAGCAGCCCGGGACAGGGGGCCTACTATGGCTACACCTTC
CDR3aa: CASSPGQGAYYGYTF

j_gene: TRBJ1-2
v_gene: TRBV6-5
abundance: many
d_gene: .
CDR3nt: TGTGCCAGCAGTTACGGCCTGTCCCGAAACTATGGCTACACCTTC
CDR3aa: CASSYGLSRNYGYTF

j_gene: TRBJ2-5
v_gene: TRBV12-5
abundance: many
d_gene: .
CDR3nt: TGTGCTAGTGGTTTGGTAGACAGTCAAGAGACCCAGTACTTC
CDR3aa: CASGLVDSQETQYF

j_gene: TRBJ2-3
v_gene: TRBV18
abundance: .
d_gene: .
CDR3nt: TGTGCCAGCTCACCAATAAGCACAGATACGCAGTATTTT
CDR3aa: CASSPISTDTQYF

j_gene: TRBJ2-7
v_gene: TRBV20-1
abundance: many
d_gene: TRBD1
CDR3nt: TGCAGTGCTAGGGGCCTCGAGGGGGCCGGCTACGAGCAGTACTTC
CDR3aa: CSARGLEGAGYEQYF

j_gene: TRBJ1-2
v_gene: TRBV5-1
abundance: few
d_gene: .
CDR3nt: TGCGCCAGCAGCTTGGGCAGGGAAAAGGATGGCTACACCTTC
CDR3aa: CASSLGREKDGYTF

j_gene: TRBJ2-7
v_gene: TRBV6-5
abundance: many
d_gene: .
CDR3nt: TGTGCCAGCAGTTACTCGGTTTCCTACGAGCAGTACTTC
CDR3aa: CASSYSVSYEQYF

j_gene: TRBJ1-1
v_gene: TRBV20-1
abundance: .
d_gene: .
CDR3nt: TGCAGTGCTAGAATACCCGGGGGGGTTGACACTGAAGCTTTCTTT
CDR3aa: CSARIPGGVDTEAFF